This paragraph reports one TCR beta chain. Its cognate antigen is unknown. These data are taken from a study of shared clonotypes between healthy human individuals. Study-level results: An anticipated effect of sequencing depth on clonotype sharing among donors was recognized. Among non-shared clonotypes, generation probabilities were lower than among those shared by all four donors.

With 7 bases removed from V and 0 bases from J, the gap between germline ends came to 14 bases. Germline loops: CDR1 LGHNT, CDR2 FRNRAP. This CDR3 is built from 15 residues. Original methodology: Junction-only sequences without quality scores were provided by ImmunoSEQ, so filtering was different. The data were produced by immunoSEQ multiplex PCR, yet TCRdb's version contains in-frame clones alone and is incomplete. That table supplies the V and J calls and clone size; D and trimming were determined from the DNA. The table shows hundreds of thousands of clones, with about 95% occurring only once. Terminally differentiated effector memory CD45RA+ cells were left out of the naive CD8 fraction, which was CD45RO-negative and positively selected for CCR7.

What was sequenced was naive CD8+ T cells sorted from blood. The receptor was isolated from a woman in her 30s in good health. V and J are TRBV12-5 and TRBJ2-3; D may be TRBD1 or TRBD2 (7 bases each). CDR3 nucleotide sequence: TGTGCTAGTGCCTCAGGGGGGGCTAGCACAGATACGCAGTATTTT. Amino acids: CASASGGASTDTQYF.